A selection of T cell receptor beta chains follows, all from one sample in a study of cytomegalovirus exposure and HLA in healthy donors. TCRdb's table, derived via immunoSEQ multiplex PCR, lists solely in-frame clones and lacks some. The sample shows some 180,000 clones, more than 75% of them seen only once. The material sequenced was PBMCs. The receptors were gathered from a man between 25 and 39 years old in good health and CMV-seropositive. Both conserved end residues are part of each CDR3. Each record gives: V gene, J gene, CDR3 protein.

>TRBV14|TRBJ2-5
CASSQRGTAQETQYF
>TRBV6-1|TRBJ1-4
CASSDSGLGEKLFF
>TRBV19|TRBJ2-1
CASADRSSYNEQFF
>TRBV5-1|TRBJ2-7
CASSLAASGSVEQYF
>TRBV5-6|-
CASSRTGSRYEQYF
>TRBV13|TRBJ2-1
CASSLGVLAGGGEQFF
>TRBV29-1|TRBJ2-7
CSVEAEEGSHEQYF
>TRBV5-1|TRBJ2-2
CASSPRLSGTSGILTGELFF
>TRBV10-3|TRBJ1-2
CAISESGGFTSGYTF
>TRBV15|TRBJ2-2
CATSRDLVAAQGAPGELFF
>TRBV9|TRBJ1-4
CASSPGQVSEKLFF
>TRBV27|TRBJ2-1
CATQSGNSYNEQFF
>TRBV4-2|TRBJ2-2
CASRGGSGVWTGKLFF
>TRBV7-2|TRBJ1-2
CASSLAVRQSDNYGYTF
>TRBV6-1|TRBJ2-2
CASNADNTGELFF
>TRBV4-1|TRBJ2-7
CASSHRQGPAYEQYF
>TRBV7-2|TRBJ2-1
CASSFSGSSYNEQFF
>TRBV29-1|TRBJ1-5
CSVEQYQPQHF
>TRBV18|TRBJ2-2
CASSPGQGDRTGELFF
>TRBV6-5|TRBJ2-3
CASSYAPSRTTDTQYF
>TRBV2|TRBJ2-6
CASSVTVSSGANVLTF
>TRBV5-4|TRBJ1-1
CASSTGYTEAFF
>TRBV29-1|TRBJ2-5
CSVEDDAGAFQETQYF
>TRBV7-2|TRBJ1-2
CASSLGGGVNYGYTF
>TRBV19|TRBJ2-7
CASSSRDRVREQYF
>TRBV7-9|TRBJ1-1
CSSSLQGPAAFF
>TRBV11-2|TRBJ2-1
CASEGTSSYNEQFF